This entry describes one T cell receptor beta chain. Stable Graves' hyperthyroidism meant no ophthalmopathy progression within 18 months. Amplification yielded TCR beta CDR3 regions, with RNA transcripts as the source. HTBI primers were used for first-round RT-PCR of the TCR CDR3. TCRdb fed the multiplex PCR reads into MiXCR, producing one record per CDR3 protein. The table lists hundreds of thousands of distinct CDR3 sequences, about 15% of them singletons. This sample is part of a study of T cells in Graves' hyperthyroidism and ophthalmopathy. Overall study: The authors collected peripheral blood at initial diagnosis, before any treatment.

Germline V gene lookup returns CDR1 SEHNR and CDR2 FQNEAQ (reference sequence). The CDR3 has 14 residues. The V and J ends lost 5 bases and 7 bases respectively, with 12 bases between them. This rearrangement joins TRBV7-9 to TRBJ1-6, with D tentatively TRBD1 (6 bases). The sequencing sample was made of blood. The TCR originated in a woman aged 18 to 35 with Graves' hyperthyroidism. The chain's CDR3 is CASSQGQNNSPLHF. The CDR3, as DNA: TGTGCCAGCAGCCAAGGACAGAACAATTCACCCCTCCACTTT.